This T cell receptor beta chain was identified during a study of CD8+ T cells in alopecia areata. RNA was extracted and reverse transcribed into cDNA as the sequencing template. Some clones are missing from TCRdb's copy, which holds only in-frame ones; the method was immunoSEQ multiplex PCR. Of over 200,000 clones listed, around 62% are singletons. This CDR3 contains 12 residues. CDR1 and CDR2 (germline): SGHRS, YFSETQ. The trim removed 3 bases at V and 9 bases at J, leaving 2 bases unmatched. Sequences were derived from CD4+ T cells sorted from blood, sampled at week 0. The chain combines TRBV5-1 with TRBJ2-1; 8 bases are shared with TRBD1. The clonotype comes from a human donor with alopecia areata. CDR3 loop: CASSSDRAEQFF. For the CDR3, the DNA is TGCGCCAGCAGCTCGGACAGGGCTGAGCAGTTCTTC.